The T cell receptor beta chain described here comes from a study of memory CD4+ T cells and cytomegalovirus serostatus. Study details: Healthy Belgian adult donors included under ten CMV-positive and around 25 CMV-negative people.

The V segment lost 5 bases and the J segment 2 bases; nucleotides outside the gene matches: 6. CDR1 is MNHEY, CDR2 SMNVEV, per germline (reference sequence). The CDR3 runs 15 residues. Original handling: Out-of-frame sequences were removed, leaving around 2.2 million distinct TCRbeta sequences. Profiled with immunoSEQ multiplex PCR; TCRdb holds only in-frame clones, not every one. V, J and clone size are those of that table, while D and trimming were read from the DNA. The sample shows tens of thousands of clones, 82% of them seen only once. The sort gate was single viable CD3+CD4+CD8-CD45RO+ cells for memory CD4+ T cells. Donors' CMV status reflects serum IgG against pp150, pp28, p38, p52. Positive selection with CD4 microbeads enriched total CD4+ T cells.

The sequencing input was memory CD4+ T cells from blood. This chain uses TRBV27 with TRBJ2-7; 10 nucleotides match TRBD2. The source of this sequence is an adult in good health and CMV-seronegative. As DNA, the CDR3 is TGTGCCAGCAGTCCGACTAGCGGGTTAACCTACGAGCAGTACTTC. Protein: CASSPTSGLTYEQYF.